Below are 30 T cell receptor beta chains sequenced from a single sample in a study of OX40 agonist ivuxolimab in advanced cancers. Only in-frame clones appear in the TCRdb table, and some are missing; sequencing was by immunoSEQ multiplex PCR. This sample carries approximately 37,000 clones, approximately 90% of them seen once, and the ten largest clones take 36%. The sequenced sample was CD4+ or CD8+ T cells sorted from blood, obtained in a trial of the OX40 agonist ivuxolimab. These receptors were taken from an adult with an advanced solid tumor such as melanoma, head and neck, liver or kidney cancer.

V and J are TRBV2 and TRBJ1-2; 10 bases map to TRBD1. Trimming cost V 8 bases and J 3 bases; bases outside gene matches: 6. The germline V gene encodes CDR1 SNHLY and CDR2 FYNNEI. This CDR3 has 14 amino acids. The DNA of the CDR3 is TGTGCCAGCGGACCGGGACAGGGGCACTATGGCTACACCTTC. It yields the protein CASGPGQGHYGYTF.

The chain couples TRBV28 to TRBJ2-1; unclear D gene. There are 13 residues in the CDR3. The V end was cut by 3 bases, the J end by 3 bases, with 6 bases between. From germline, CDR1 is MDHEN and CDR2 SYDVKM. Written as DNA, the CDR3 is TGTGCCAGCAGTTTCAATAACTACAATGAGCAGTTCTTC. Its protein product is CASSFNNYNEQFF.

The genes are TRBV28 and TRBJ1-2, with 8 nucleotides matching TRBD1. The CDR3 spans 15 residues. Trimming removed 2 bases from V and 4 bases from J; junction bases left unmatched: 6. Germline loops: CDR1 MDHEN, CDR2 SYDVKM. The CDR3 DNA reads TGTGCCAGCAGTTTAGGACAGGGAGTCTTCTATGGCTACACCTTC. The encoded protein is CASSLGQGVFYGYTF.

CDR3 region: CATSRDLAVSNEKLFF. In DNA, the CDR3 is TGTGCCACCAGCAGAGATTTAGCGGTCTCTAATGAAAAACTGTTTTTT. The rearrangement uses TRBV15 and TRBJ1-4, with D unclear. The V end lost 0 bases, the J end lost 3 bases, and 11 bases lay between the germline ends. CDR1 and CDR2 (germline): LNHNV, YYDKDF (reference sequence). The CDR3 sequence is 16 residues long.

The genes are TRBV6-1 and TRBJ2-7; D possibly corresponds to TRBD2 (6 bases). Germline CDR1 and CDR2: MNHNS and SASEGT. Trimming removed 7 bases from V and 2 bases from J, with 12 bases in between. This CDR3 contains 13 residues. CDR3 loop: CASTLAVTYEQYF. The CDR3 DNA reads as TGTGCCAGCACGTTAGCGGTTACCTACGAGCAGTACTTC.

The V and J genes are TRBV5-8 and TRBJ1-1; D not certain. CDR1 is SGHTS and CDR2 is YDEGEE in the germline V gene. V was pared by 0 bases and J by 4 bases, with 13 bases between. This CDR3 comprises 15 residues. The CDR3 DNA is TGTGCCAGCAGCTTGGTCTTGCTGGGGTCCACTGAAGCTTTCTTT. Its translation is CASSLVLLGSTEAFF.

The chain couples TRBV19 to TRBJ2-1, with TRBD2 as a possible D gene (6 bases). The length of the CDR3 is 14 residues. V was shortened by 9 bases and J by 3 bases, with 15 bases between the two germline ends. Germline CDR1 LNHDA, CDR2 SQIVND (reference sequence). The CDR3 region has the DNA TGTGCCAGCAAGGGGTTTAGCGGCTACAATGAGCAGTTCTTC. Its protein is CASKGFSGYNEQFF. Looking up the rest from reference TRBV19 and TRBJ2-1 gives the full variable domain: DGGITQSPKYLFRKEGQNVTLSCEQNLNHDAMYWYRQDPGQGLRLIYYSQIVNDFQKGDIAEGYSVSREKKESFPLTVTSAQKNPTAFYLCASKGFSGYNEQFFGPGTRLTVL.

The chain's CDR3 is CASRLGYGETQYF. For the CDR3, the DNA is TGTGCCAGCAGACTAGGGTACGGAGAGACCCAGTACTTC. V is TRBV2 and J is TRBJ2-5; tentative D call: TRBD2 (5 bases). Germline CDR1 reads SNHLY; CDR2 reads FYNNEI. The CDR3 is 13 residues long. V lost 6 bases to trimming and J lost 4 bases, with 12 bases between them.

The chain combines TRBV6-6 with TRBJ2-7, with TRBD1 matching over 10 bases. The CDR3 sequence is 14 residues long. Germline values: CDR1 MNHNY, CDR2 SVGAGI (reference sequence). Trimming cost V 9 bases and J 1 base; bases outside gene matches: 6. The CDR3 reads CASSGTGASYEQYF. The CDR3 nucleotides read TGTGCCAGTTCCGGGACAGGGGCATCCTACGAGCAGTACTTC.

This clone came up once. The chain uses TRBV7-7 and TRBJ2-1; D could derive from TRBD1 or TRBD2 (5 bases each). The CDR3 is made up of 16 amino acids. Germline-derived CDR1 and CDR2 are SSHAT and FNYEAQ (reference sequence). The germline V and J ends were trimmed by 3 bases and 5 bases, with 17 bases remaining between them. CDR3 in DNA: TGTGCCAGCAGCTTGAACCGGGACCCTTTTAACAATGAGCAGTTCTTC. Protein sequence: CASSLNRDPFNNEQFF.

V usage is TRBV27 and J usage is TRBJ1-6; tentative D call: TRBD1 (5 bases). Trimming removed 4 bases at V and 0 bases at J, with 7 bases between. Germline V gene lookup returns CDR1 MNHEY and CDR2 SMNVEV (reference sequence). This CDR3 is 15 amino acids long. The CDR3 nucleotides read TGTGCCAGCAGTTGGGGGAGCTCCTATAATTCACCCCTCCACTTT. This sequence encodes CASSWGSSYNSPLHF.

DNA of the CDR3: TGTGCCAGCAGGGTCGGACCCAATAGCAATCAGCCCCAGCATTTT. Protein sequence: CASRVGPNSNQPQHF. The chain carries TRBV27 and TRBJ1-5; no clear D gene. The CDR3 spans 15 residues. The ends were cut back, 6 bases at V and 0 bases at J, with 12 bases in the middle. Per the germline V gene, CDR1 is MNHEY and CDR2 is SMNVEV (reference sequence).

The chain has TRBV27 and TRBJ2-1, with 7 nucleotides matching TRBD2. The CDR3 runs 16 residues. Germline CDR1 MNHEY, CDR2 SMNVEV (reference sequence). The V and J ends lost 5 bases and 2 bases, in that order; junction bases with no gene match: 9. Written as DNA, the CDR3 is TGTGCCAGCAGTCCCACCCTAGCGGCTACCTACAATGAGCAGTTCTTC. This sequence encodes CASSPTLAATYNEQFF.

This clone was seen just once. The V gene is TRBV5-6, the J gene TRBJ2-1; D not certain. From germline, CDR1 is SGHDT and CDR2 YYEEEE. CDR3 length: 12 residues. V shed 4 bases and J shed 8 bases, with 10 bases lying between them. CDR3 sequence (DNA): TGTGCCAGCAGCCTCAGCTCCCATGAGCAGTTCTTC. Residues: CASSLSSHEQFF.

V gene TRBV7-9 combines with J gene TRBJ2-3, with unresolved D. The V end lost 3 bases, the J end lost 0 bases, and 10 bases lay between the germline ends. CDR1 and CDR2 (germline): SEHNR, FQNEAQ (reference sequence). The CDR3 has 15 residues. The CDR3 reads CASSLSYGSTDTQYF. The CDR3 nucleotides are TGTGCCAGCAGCTTGTCTTATGGTAGCACAGATACGCAGTATTTT.

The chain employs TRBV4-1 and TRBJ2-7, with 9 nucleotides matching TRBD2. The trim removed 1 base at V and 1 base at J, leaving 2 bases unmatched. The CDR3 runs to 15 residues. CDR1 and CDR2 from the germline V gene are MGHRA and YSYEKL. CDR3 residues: CASSQGLAVSYEQYF. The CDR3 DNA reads TGCGCCAGCAGCCAAGGACTAGCGGTTTCCTACGAGCAGTACTTC.

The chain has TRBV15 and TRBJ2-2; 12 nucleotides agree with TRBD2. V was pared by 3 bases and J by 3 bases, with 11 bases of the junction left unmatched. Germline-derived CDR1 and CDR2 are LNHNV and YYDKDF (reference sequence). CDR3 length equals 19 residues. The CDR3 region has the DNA TGTGCCACCAGCAGCGGGACTAGCGGGCGGGAGGGGTACACCGGGGAGCTGTTTTTT. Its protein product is CATSSGTSGREGYTGELFF.

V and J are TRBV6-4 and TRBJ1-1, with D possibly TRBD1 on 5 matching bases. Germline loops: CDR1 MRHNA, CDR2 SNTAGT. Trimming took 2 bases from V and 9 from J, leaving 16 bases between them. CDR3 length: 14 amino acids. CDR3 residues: CASSDAGAGSKAFF. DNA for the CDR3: TGTGCCAGCAGTGACGCCGGGGCAGGATCCAAAGCTTTCTTT.

CDR3 coding DNA: TGTGCCAGTACTAGCGGGATTTCCTACAATGAGCAGTTCTTC. Protein product: CASTSGISYNEQFF. The rearrangement uses TRBV19 and TRBJ2-1, with TRBD2 matching over 9 bases. The length of the CDR3 is 14 residues. The ends lost 7 bases at V and 1 base at J; junction bases unmatched: 2. The germline V gene has CDR1 LNHDA and CDR2 SQIVND (reference sequence).

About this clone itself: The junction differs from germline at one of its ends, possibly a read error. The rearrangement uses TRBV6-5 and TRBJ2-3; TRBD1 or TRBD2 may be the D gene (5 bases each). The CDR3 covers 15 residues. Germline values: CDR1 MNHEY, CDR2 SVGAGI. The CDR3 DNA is TGTGCCAGCAGTAACTCCGGGACGCCCGCAGATACGCAGTATTTT. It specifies CASSNSGTPADTQYF.

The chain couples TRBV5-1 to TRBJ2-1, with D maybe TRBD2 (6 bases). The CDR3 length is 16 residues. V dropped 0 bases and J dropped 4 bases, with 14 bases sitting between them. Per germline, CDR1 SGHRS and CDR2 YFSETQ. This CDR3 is CASSLDFGGDYNEQFF. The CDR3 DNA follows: TGCGCCAGCAGCTTGGATTTCGGCGGGGATTACAATGAGCAGTTCTTC.

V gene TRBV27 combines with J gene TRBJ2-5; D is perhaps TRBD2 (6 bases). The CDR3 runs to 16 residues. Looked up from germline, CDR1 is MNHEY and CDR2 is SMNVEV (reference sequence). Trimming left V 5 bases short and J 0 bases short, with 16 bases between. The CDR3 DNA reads TGTGCCAGCAGTCCAAACTTGGGGGACTACCAAGAGACCCAGTACTTC. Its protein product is CASSPNLGDYQETQYF.

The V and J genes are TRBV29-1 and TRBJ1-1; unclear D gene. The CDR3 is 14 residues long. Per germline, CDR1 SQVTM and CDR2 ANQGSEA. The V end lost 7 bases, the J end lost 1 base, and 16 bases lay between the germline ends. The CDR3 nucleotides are TGCAGCGGAGGAAGTCGGCTCCCGAACACTGAAGCTTTCTTT. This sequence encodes CSGGSRLPNTEAFF.

The CDR3 reads CASSLGLAGITNTGELFF. In DNA, the CDR3 is TGCGCCAGCAGCTTGGGACTAGCGGGGATTACGAACACCGGGGAGCTGTTTTTT. The chain has TRBV5-1 and TRBJ2-2; 11 nucleotides match TRBD2. The CDR3 is 18 residues long. The J segment lost 0 bases and the V segment lost 0 bases, leaving 4 bases of the junction unmatched. Germline V gives CDR1 SGHRS, CDR2 YFSETQ.

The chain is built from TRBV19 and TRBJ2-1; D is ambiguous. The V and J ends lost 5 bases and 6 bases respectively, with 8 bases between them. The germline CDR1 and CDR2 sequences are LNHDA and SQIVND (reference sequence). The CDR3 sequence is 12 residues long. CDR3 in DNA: TGTGCCAGTAGTCTAGGTGGCAATGAGCAGTTCTTC. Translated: CASSLGGNEQFF.

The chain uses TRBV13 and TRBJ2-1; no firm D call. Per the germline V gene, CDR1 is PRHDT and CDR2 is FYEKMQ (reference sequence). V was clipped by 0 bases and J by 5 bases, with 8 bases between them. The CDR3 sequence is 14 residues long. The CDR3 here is CASSLGGNNNEQFF. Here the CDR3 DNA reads TGTGCCAGCAGCTTAGGGGGTAATAACAATGAGCAGTTCTTC.

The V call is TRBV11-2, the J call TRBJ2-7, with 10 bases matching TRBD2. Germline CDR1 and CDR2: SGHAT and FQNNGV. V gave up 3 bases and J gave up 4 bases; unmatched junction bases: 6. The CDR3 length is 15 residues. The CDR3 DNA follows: TGTGCCAGCAGCTTTCCAGCGGGAGGGCCTTACGAGCAGTACTTC. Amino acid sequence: CASSFPAGGPYEQYF.

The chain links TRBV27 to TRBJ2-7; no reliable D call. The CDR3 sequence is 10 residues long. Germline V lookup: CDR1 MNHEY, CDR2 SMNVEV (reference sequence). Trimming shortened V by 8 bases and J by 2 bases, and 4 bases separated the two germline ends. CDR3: CASGAYEQYF. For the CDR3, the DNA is TGTGCCAGCGGGGCCTACGAGCAGTACTTC.

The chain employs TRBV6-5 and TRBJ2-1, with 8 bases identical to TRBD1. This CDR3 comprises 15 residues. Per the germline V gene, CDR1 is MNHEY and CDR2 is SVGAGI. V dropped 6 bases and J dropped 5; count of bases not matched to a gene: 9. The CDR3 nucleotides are TGTGCCAGCAGCCGACAGGGGCCCCGGGACAATGAGCAGTTCTTC. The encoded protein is CASSRQGPRDNEQFF.

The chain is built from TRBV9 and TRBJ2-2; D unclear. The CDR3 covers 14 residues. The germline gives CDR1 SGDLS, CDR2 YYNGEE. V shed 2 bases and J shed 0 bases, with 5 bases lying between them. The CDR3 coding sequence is TGTGCCAGCAGCGTGGCATCGAACACCGGGGAGCTGTTTTTT. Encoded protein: CASSVASNTGELFF.